This T cell receptor beta chain was observed in a study of a mutant IDH1 vaccine in newly diagnosed glioma. As for the study in general: Treated patients showed a male proportion of roughly 62%, a female proportion of around 40%, and a mean age of roughly 40 years. The therapy given earlier, which was standard therapy, consisted of radiotherapy, temozolomide, or both, and most of the patients received both. General study points: Immune responses induced by the vaccine were seen in 93.3% of patients, spanning multiple MHC alleles.

Here immunoSEQ multiplex PCR was the method, and the copy in TCRdb shows in-frame clones only, minus some. Counted here are approximately 54,000 clones, approximately 80% occurring once; the ten biggest clones make up roughly 19%. Time point reported: baseline, week 1 (first vaccination visit). Regarding treatment: pre-vaccination baseline after standard-of-care therapy. The astrocytomas were IDH1-mutant, ATRX-negative, and WHO grade 3 or 4. Note on this clone: The antigen remains unidentified.

CDR1 SNHLY and CDR2 FYNNEI come from the germline V gene. The CDR3 runs 11 residues. Trimming pared 2 bases from V and 10 bases from J, leaving 8 bases between. This specimen consisted of PBMCs, obtained from a glioma patient treated with radiotherapy, temozolomide or both. This TCR was recovered from a young man with glioma. The chain carries TRBV2 and TRBJ1-2; D is ambiguous. CDR3 nucleotide sequence: TGTGCCAGCAGTGAACAGGTTAACTACACCTTC. This translates into CASSEQVNYTF.